The 30 T cell receptor beta chains in this list originate from one sample, sequenced in a study of T cell responses to AZD1222 COVID-19 vaccine. This table comes from immunoSEQ multiplex PCR, and its TCRdb copy is limited to in-frame clones, with some not included. The repertoire consists of about 35,000 clones, with around 84% occurring once and the leading ten covering about 10%. This sample comprised peripheral blood, obtained 28 days after the second AZD1222 dose. Receptors were obtained from an adult who received the AZD1222 COVID-19 vaccine.

CDR3 protein: CASSRPRSGDTDTQYF. DNA of the CDR3: TGTGCCAGCAGCCGGCCCCGGAGCGGGGATACAGATACGCAGTATTTT. The chain employs TRBV3-1 (or the pseudogene TRBV3-2) and TRBJ2-3, with TRBD2 matching 7 bases. The CDR3 is 16 residues long. V gave up 4 bases and J gave up 3 bases; unmatched junction bases: 10. Germline V CDR1 and CDR2: LGHDT, YNNKEL (reference sequence).

This chain joins TRBV19 and TRBJ2-1, with unresolved D. V dropped 6 bases and J dropped 4 bases, with 7 bases sitting between them. Germline V gene sequence: CDR1 LNHDA, CDR2 SQIVND (reference sequence). The CDR3 loop spans 12 amino acids. CDR3 protein: CASSPQYNEQFF. CDR3 bases: TGTGCCAGTAGCCCACAGTACAATGAGCAGTTCTTC.

The chain recombines TRBV6-4 with TRBJ1-1; D gene unclear. Trimming took 2 bases from V and 2 from J, leaving 6 bases between them. The germline V gene encodes CDR1 MRHNA and CDR2 SNTAGT. This CDR3 is built from 13 residues. The chain's CDR3 is CASSDRVNTEAFF. CDR3 in DNA: TGTGCCAGCAGTGACAGGGTAAACACTGAAGCTTTCTTT.

The chain couples TRBV2 to TRBJ2-7; D possibly uses TRBD1 or TRBD2 (5 bases each). Between the trimmed V and J ends, which lost 0 bases and 4 bases, there was a span of 10 bases. The germline V gene encodes CDR1 SNHLY and CDR2 FYNNEI. There are 14 residues in the CDR3. The CDR3 DNA sequence: TGTGCCAGCAGTGAAGCGGGGGTAACATACGAGCAGTACTTC. This sequence encodes CASSEAGVTYEQYF. The full variable domain, rest sourced from reference TRBV2 and TRBJ2-7, is EPEVTQTPSHQVTQMGQEVILRCVPISNHLYFYWYRQILGQKVEFLVSFYNNEISEKSEIFDDQFSVERPDGSNFTLKIRSTKLEDSAMYFCASSEAGVTYEQYFGPGTRLTVT.

The chain recombines TRBV6-1 with TRBJ2-1, with 7 nucleotides matching TRBD2. CDR1 and CDR2 from the germline V gene are MNHNS and SASEGT. Trimming took 2 bases from V and 2 from J; bases not matched to a gene: 6. The CDR3 has 16 amino acids. CDR3 DNA: TGTGCCAGCAGTGAACGGGGGGTTCCTCCCTACAATGAGCAGTTCTTC. This sequence encodes CASSERGVPPYNEQFF.

This clone was seen a handful of times. The chain combines TRBV28 with TRBJ1-6; 9 bases line up with TRBD1. The length of the CDR3 is 15 residues. V shed 6 bases and J 7 bases; nucleotides not matched to a gene: 7. CDR1 MDHEN and CDR2 SYDVKM come from the germline V gene. This chain's CDR3 is CASRGWTGANSPLHF. The CDR3 coding sequence is TGTGCCAGCAGGGGATGGACAGGGGCAAATTCACCCCTCCACTTT.

The V call is TRBV6-6, the J call TRBJ2-7; tentatively, D is TRBD1 (6 bases). This CDR3 comprises 13 residues. The germline CDR1 and CDR2 sequences are MNHNY and SVGAGI (reference sequence). Trimming took 5 bases from V and 0 from J, leaving 8 bases between them. The CDR3 loop is CASSPTGSYEQYF. The DNA for the CDR3 is TGTGCCAGCAGTCCGACAGGCTCCTACGAGCAGTACTTC.

V gene TRBV6-5 combines with J gene TRBJ2-2; the match to TRBD2 covers 9 bases. Germline CDR1 is MNHEY and CDR2 is SVGAGI. The V gene end was trimmed by 10 bases and the J gene end by 4 bases; junction bases not matched to a gene: 10. This CDR3 has 15 residues. The CDR3 loop reads CATRTSDPGTGELFF. Here the CDR3 DNA reads TGTGCCACTCGGACTAGCGACCCCGGCACCGGGGAGCTGTTTTTT.

This clone was recorded only once. This sequence joins TRBV14 and TRBJ1-5; no definite D call. The CDR3 is made up of 13 amino acids. Trimming removed 0 bases from V and 6 bases from J, with 6 bases in between. CDR1 SGHDN and CDR2 FVKESK come from the germline V gene. Here the CDR3 reads CASSQDLFQPQHF. CDR3 coding DNA: TGTGCCAGCAGCCAAGATCTGTTTCAGCCCCAGCATTTT.

The gene calls are TRBV29-1 and TRBJ2-7; 7 positions match TRBD2. V lost 7 bases to trimming and J lost 3 bases; unmatched junction nucleotides: 9. The CDR3 covers 13 residues. Germline V lookup: CDR1 SQVTM, CDR2 ANQGSEA. The CDR3 DNA reads TGCAGCGAGCGGGACCGTAACTTCTACGAGCAGTACTTC. Protein sequence: CSERDRNFYEQYF.

V is TRBV28 and J is TRBJ2-5; D is unclear. The CDR3 consists of 11 residues. The V gene lost 4 bases and the J gene lost 5 bases, with 5 bases spanning the gap. CDR1 is MDHEN and CDR2 is SYDVKM in the germline V gene. The CDR3 is CASSSWETQYF. The CDR3 DNA follows: TGTGCCAGCAGTTCTTGGGAGACCCAGTACTTC.

The rearrangement joins TRBV18 to TRBJ2-7; TRBD1 agrees at 11 bases. With V trimmed by 6 bases and J by 4 bases, 5 bases remained unmatched. This CDR3 contains 14 residues. Germline loops: CDR1 KGHSH, CDR2 LQKENI. The CDR3 DNA is TGTGCCAGCTCTTCCGGGACAGGGGGGTACGAGCAGTACTTC. It codes for CASSSGTGGYEQYF. Together with reference TRBV18 and TRBJ2-7, the CDR3 gives the full variable domain: NAGVMQNPRHLVRRRGQEARLRCSPMKGHSHVYWYRQLPEEGLKFMVYLQKENIIDESGMPKERFSAEFPKEGPSILRIQQVVRGDSAAYFCASSSGTGGYEQYFGPGTRLTVT.

This rearrangement joins TRBV19 to TRBJ2-1, with TRBD1 identical over 7 bases. CDR1 is LNHDA and CDR2 is SQIVND in the germline V gene (reference sequence). The CDR3 extends over 15 amino acids. The trim removed 5 bases at V and 4 bases at J, leaving 8 bases unmatched. Here the CDR3 DNA reads TGTGCCAGTAGTCCTCACAGGGGACCATACAATGAGCAGTTCTTC. It translates to CASSPHRGPYNEQFF.

The chain is built from TRBV6-6 and TRBJ2-5; TRBD2 matches 11 bases. There are 16 residues in the CDR3. In germline, CDR1 is MNHNY, CDR2 SVGAGI (reference sequence). The V segment lost 7 bases and the J segment 5 bases; nucleotides outside the gene matches: 12. The CDR3 protein is CASTMGLAALGETQYF. The CDR3 nucleotides are TGTGCCAGCACCATGGGACTAGCGGCCCTGGGGGAGACCCAGTACTTC.

This clone was counted between two and nine times. V and J are TRBV19 and TRBJ1-1; D is unresolved. This CDR3 is 13 amino acids long. The germline CDR1 and CDR2 sequences are LNHDA and SQIVND (reference sequence). Trimming left V 5 bases short and J 0 bases short, with 7 bases between. The CDR3 loop reads CASSAQLNTEAFF. CDR3 DNA sequence: TGTGCCAGTAGTGCCCAGTTGAACACTGAAGCTTTCTTT.

The chain has TRBV2 and TRBJ1-2; D gene ambiguous. The V gene's germline CDR1 is SNHLY and CDR2 FYNNEI. With 0 bases removed from V and 7 bases from J, the gap between germline ends came to 15 bases. The CDR3 extends over 15 amino acids. The CDR3: CASSEAAVGSGGYTF. The CDR3 DNA sequence: TGTGCCAGCAGTGAAGCGGCAGTGGGAAGCGGTGGCTACACCTTC.

The chain has TRBV4-2 and TRBJ1-3; D not resolved. V lost 0 bases and J lost 0, with 9 bases in between. Germline values: CDR1 LGHNA, CDR2 YNFKEQ. The CDR3 runs to 16 residues. The CDR3 region is CASSQDPSSSGNTIYF. The CDR3 DNA follows: TGTGCCAGCAGCCAAGATCCCTCGAGCTCTGGAAACACCATATATTTT.

V gene TRBV28 combines with J gene TRBJ1-2; 10 bases align to TRBD1. J lost 7 bases, V lost 5 bases, and 7 bases had no gene match. There are 14 residues in the CDR3. Germline V gene data show CDR1 as MDHEN and CDR2 as SYDVKM. The CDR3 region has the DNA TGTGCCAGCAGTCAGGGACAGGGGCTACGTGGCTACACCTTC. It translates to CASSQGQGLRGYTF.

This chain uses TRBV6-2 or TRBV6-3 with TRBJ2-1, with 7 bases that match TRBD1. Losses at the gene ends were 5 bases for V and 2 bases for J; bases not matched to a gene: 3. Germline V CDR1 and CDR2: MNHEY, SVGEGT. The CDR3 contains 14 residues. The CDR3 is CASSAQGAYNEQFF. CDR3 coding DNA: TGTGCCAGCAGTGCGCAGGGGGCCTACAATGAGCAGTTCTTC.

The chain combines TRBV11-3 with TRBJ2-5; D might be TRBD1 or TRBD2, each matching 6 bases. Trimming took 5 bases from V and 5 from J, leaving 21 bases between them. The germline V gene has CDR1 SGHNT and CDR2 YENEEA. CDR3 length: 16 amino acids. The CDR3 region has the DNA TGTGCCAGCAGCCCAGGGGTTTCCGGGGGCAAGGAGACCCAGTACTTC. Protein sequence: CASSPGVSGGKETQYF.

The genes are TRBV5-5 and TRBJ2-3; a possible D gene is TRBD2 (6 bases). The CDR3 has 14 residues. V lost 0 bases to trimming and J lost 7 bases, with 12 bases between them. Per the germline V gene, CDR1 is SGHKS and CDR2 is YYEKEE (reference sequence). CDR3 sequence reads: CASSLAGVSNTQYF. Here the CDR3 DNA reads TGTGCCAGCAGCTTGGCGGGGGTTTCAAATACGCAGTATTTT.

The chain uses TRBV5-1 and TRBJ1-1, with 7 bases aligning to TRBD1. With V trimmed by 2 bases and J by 0 bases, 13 bases remained unmatched. This CDR3 spans 18 amino acids. Germline V CDR1 and CDR2: SGHRS, YFSETQ. Written as DNA, the CDR3 is TGCGCCAGCAGCTTCGGAACAGGGGCCCGAAACTTGAACACTGAAGCTTTCTTT. Its protein is CASSFGTGARNLNTEAFF. Combining the CDR3 with reference TRBV5-1 and TRBJ1-1 gives the whole variable domain KAGVTQTPRYLIKTRGQQVTLSCSPISGHRSVSWYQQTPGQGLQFLFEYFSETQRNKGNFPGRFSGRQFSNSRSEMNVSTLELGDSALYLCASSFGTGARNLNTEAFFGQGTRLTVV.

This sequence joins TRBV29-1 and TRBJ2-7; 10 bases fit TRBD2. Trimming removed 7 bases from V and 2 bases from J; junction bases left unmatched: 5. The germline V gene has CDR1 SQVTM and CDR2 ANQGSEA. This CDR3 contains 13 residues. CDR3 sequence: CSAAGTSAYEQYF. CDR3 bases: TGCAGCGCCGCCGGGACTAGCGCCTACGAGCAGTACTTC.

The CDR3 sequence: CASREDGYTF. CDR3 bases: TGTGCCAGCAGGGAGGATGGCTACACCTTC. The rearrangement uses TRBV28 and TRBJ1-2, with no clear D. Trimming cost V 6 bases and J 6 bases, with 5 bases left between them. There are 10 residues in the CDR3. Looked up from germline, CDR1 is MDHEN and CDR2 is SYDVKM.

CDR3 sequence reads: CATSRENRGGYEQYF. CDR3 DNA: TGTGCCACCAGCAGGGAGAACAGGGGCGGCTACGAGCAGTACTTC. The V gene is TRBV15, the J gene TRBJ2-7; TRBD1 aligns across 7 bases. The trim removed 3 bases at V and 3 bases at J, leaving 8 bases unmatched. The CDR3 totals 15 residues. Germline V gene sequence: CDR1 LNHNV, CDR2 YYDKDF (reference sequence).

The rearrangement links TRBV3-1 (or the pseudogene TRBV3-2) to TRBJ1-1; D not resolved. CDR1 is LGHDT, CDR2 YNNKEL, per germline (reference sequence). Deletions cut 0 bases from V and 5 bases from J, with 7 bases between. The CDR3 contains 13 residues. CDR3 coding DNA: TGTGCCAGCAGCCAAGAGGCTCGGACTGAAGCTTTCTTT. Protein sequence: CASSQEARTEAFF.

The chain carries TRBV4-1 and TRBJ1-2; TRBD1 matches 7 bases. This CDR3 contains 15 residues. Trimming at V came to 0 bases and at J to 3 bases, leaving 4 bases not matched to a gene. Germline lookup yields CDR1 MGHRA and CDR2 YSYEKL. DNA for the CDR3: TGCGCCAGCAGCCAAGATCCCCAGGGGGACTATGGCTACACCTTC. This translates into CASSQDPQGDYGYTF.

V usage is TRBV7-2 and J usage is TRBJ2-1, with D hard to call. The CDR3 is made up of 14 amino acids. V was cut by 3 bases and J by 7 bases, with 13 bases left in between. Germline CDR1 reads SGHTA; CDR2 reads FQGNSA. CDR3 in amino acids: CASSFVTRPNEQFF. The CDR3, as DNA: TGTGCCAGCAGCTTCGTAACCAGACCTAATGAGCAGTTCTTC.

J is TRBJ2-3 and V is TRBV30, with TRBD1 identical over 9 bases. Germline CDR1 is GTSNPN and CDR2 is SVGIG (reference sequence). The CDR3 totals 17 residues. Losses at the gene ends were 0 bases for V and 5 bases for J; bases not matched to a gene: 12. This chain's CDR3 is CAWSVFWGQGGRDTQYF. CDR3 bases: TGTGCCTGGAGTGTATTTTGGGGACAGGGAGGGAGAGATACGCAGTATTTT.

This chain connects TRBV28 to TRBJ2-7, with D perhaps TRBD1 or TRBD2 (5 bases each). Germline CDR1 and CDR2: MDHEN and SYDVKM. CDR3 size: 14 residues. Deletions cut 2 bases from V and 2 bases from J, with 10 bases between. The CDR3 here is CASSLQGPTYEQYF. The CDR3 coding sequence is TGTGCCAGCAGTTTACAGGGACCTACCTACGAGCAGTACTTC.